This T cell receptor (beta chain) emerged from a study of T cell responses to AZD1222 COVID-19 vaccine. The study's findings and limits: Across the whole spike, CD4 TCRs peaked at regions 160-218 and 743-854. The study identified only five to seven AZD1222 recipients as seropositive at baseline. In all cases, repertoires were sampled only after the peak T cell response.

On this clone itself: Its antigen remains unidentified.

The table came from immunoSEQ multiplex PCR; TCRdb's copy has only in-frame clones and leaves some out. There are roughly 140,000 clones in the sample; approximately 93% occur only once, and 10% to 15% lies in the top ten. The sample consisted of peripheral blood, taken after recovery from COVID-19. The sequence was obtained from an adult who had recovered from COVID-19.

Here the CDR3 reads CASSQSLPIYPSYEQYF. The CDR3 DNA reads TGTGCCAGCAGCCAATCTCTACCGATCTACCCTTCCTACGAGCAGTACTTC. The V and J genes are TRBV14 and TRBJ2-7, with D uncertain. Trimming removed 2 bases from V and 1 base from J, with 18 bases in between. Germline V gene sequence: CDR1 SGHDN, CDR2 FVKESK. The CDR3 runs to 17 residues. Variable domain in full (rest from reference TRBV14 and TRBJ2-7): EAGVTQFPSHSVIEKGQTVTLRCDPISGHDNLYWYRRVMGKEIKFLLHFVKESKQDESGMPNNRFLAERTGGTYSTLKVQPAELEDSGVYFCASSQSLPIYPSYEQYFGPGTRLTVT.